This TCR beta chain stems from a study of blood T cell repertoires in COVID-19 (TCRdb year 2020). As for the study more broadly: Samples covering the acute and convalescent phases of COVID-19 were provided by collaborators in the United States, Italy and Spain. The repertoires were made available in a free public database intended to serve as a resource for research on the immune response to SARS-CoV-2. The dataset comprised deeply sampled blood TCRbeta repertoires from subjects exposed to, actively infected with, or recovered from COVID-19. Where HLA class I and class II types were available, the types were taken from metadata supplied by the sample provider, not from assay-based typing. The material from the prospective study consisted of cDNA or gDNA derived from T cells, B-cell-depleted T cells, or PBMCs. The sample metadata nearly always contained a de-identified subject ID, COVID-19 status, age in years and sex. Samples came from the ongoing ImmuneRACE study (first 160 participants) plus 1,254 subjects from 6 global collaborators.

Each collaborating institution followed its own protocols to collect whole blood in K2EDTA tubes. For TCRbeta analysis, collaborators shipped samples in one of three forms: frozen whole blood, isolated PBMCs, or DNA extracted from either of those sample types. The immunoSEQ Assay, a bias-controlled multiplex PCR, was used to amplify TCRbeta CDR3 regions from genomic DNA. In the original analysis: Nucleated cell counts per sample were estimated from amplification of reference gene primers within the assay. To quantify the absolute abundance of each unique TCRbeta CDR3 rearrangement, sequence reads were collapsed and filtered. For each sample, productive Simpson clonality was calculated as the square root of Simpson's diversity index over productive rearrangements. TCRdb obtained this table from immuneACCESS and retained in-frame rearrangements with V and J assigned. These tables miss some clones; where compared with another copy, unresolved V genes account for less than half of the shortfall, and the remainder is unexplained. For V, J and clone size, that table is used; D and trimming come from the DNA. This sample gives around 93,000 clones in total; 75% to 85% of them show up just once. The top ten constitute 4.1% of the sample.

Details on this clone: Its cognate antigen has yet to be identified. No per-base quality is available; no much larger clone lies one base away.

The germline V gene yields MDHEN for CDR1 and SYDVKM for CDR2. CDR3 length: 15 amino acids, cysteine to phenylalanine. The kept DNA is CDR3 alone, 45 bases in frame from the first base. The germline ends are 13 bases apart after V is trimmed by 5 bases and J by 2 bases. Results and caveats for the whole study, not just this receptor: How much clinical and demographic metadata was included differed by source and by participant, and the metadata was provided uncurated.

This clonotype was sampled from a man between 60 and 70 years old with acute or convalescent COVID-19. Sequenced input: peripheral blood. Recombination joined TRBV28 with TRBJ2-1, and the D gene may be TRBD1, 5 bases matching. The CDR3 sequence is CASSNPATAYNEQFF. Here is the DNA: TGTGCCAGCAGTAATCCAGCGACAGCCTACAATGAGCAGTTCTTC.